This T cell receptor beta chain is from a study of neurological immune-mediated disorders. This clonotype was observed many times. Its antigen is not identified. 2 million PBMCs stored at -80 C were the source of the unsorted libraries. With 4 bases removed from V and 4 bases from J, the gap between germline ends came to 10 bases. The CDR3 loop spans 13 amino acids. Germline V gene lookup returns CDR1 SGHAT and CDR2 FQNNGV. Study conclusions and caveats: There was no association between the multiple sclerosis repertoire cluster and any clinical or MRI feature. A possible signature was seen in one related-CDR3 cluster, into which phylogenetic grouping placed the repertoires of 18 of 34 multiple sclerosis patients.

The making of cDNA relied on 5'RACE with 10-nucleotide random UMIs. TCRdb fed the 5' RACE reads into MiXCR, producing one record per CDR3 protein. Among 55,000 to 60,000 distinct CDR3 sequences listed, under 4.5% were seen once. This sequence joins TRBV11-2 and TRBJ2-5, with D unresolved. The TCR comes from a woman in her twenties or thirties with multiple sclerosis. The source material was PBMCs. The DNA for the CDR3 is TGTGCCAGCAGCTCCGAGCTAAGAGAGACCCAGTACTTC. Translated: CASSSELRETQYF.